The T cell receptor beta chain under discussion was sequenced for a study of blood T cells in healthy people across ages. The use of a sample-barcoded 5' primer and a J-beta primer mix characterized a second PCR of about 7 to 12 cycles. Template switching added a 12-random-nucleotide identifier to every cDNA molecule. TCRdb called the 5' RACE reads again in MiXCR, with one record for every CDR3 protein. The data show about 590,000 distinct CDR3 sequences, under 30% seen once. Each sample had at least 6 million PBMCs isolated. The CDR3 contains 16 residues. Trimming left V 8 bases short and J 0 bases short, with 17 bases between. The germline V gene has CDR1 MNHEY and CDR2 SMNVEV (reference sequence).

The clonotype was recovered from a woman older than 75 in good health. Sequencing was carried out using blood. The V gene is TRBV27, the J gene TRBJ1-3; maybe TRBD1 (5 bases). Written as DNA, the CDR3 is TGTGCCAGCCGGATTAACGGAAGGGGCTCTGGAAACACCATATATTTT. This gives the protein CASRINGRGSGNTIYF.